This T cell receptor beta chain was retrieved from a study of T-cell memory formation after mild COVID-19. One entry per CDR3 protein results from TCRdb running MiXCR on the 5' RACE reads. The sample has roughly 400,000 distinct CDR3 sequences, roughly 26% seen once; the top ten hold around 8.8%. The V gene end was trimmed by 3 bases and the J gene end by 7 bases; junction bases not matched to a gene: 12. This CDR3 contains 15 residues. CDR1 and CDR2 (germline): DFQATT, SNEGSKA (reference sequence). Sequencing used PBMCs or a T cell subset sorted from them (not recorded which). This receptor was identified in an adult woman who had mild COVID-19 (a few samples of this study predate the infection). Cell type and time point are not known. The chain joins TRBV20-1 to TRBJ1-5, with 7 bases fitting TRBD1. The CDR3 loop reads CSASKQGSFLQPQHF. The CDR3 bases are TGCAGTGCTAGTAAACAGGGGAGCTTTTTGCAGCCCCAGCATTTT.